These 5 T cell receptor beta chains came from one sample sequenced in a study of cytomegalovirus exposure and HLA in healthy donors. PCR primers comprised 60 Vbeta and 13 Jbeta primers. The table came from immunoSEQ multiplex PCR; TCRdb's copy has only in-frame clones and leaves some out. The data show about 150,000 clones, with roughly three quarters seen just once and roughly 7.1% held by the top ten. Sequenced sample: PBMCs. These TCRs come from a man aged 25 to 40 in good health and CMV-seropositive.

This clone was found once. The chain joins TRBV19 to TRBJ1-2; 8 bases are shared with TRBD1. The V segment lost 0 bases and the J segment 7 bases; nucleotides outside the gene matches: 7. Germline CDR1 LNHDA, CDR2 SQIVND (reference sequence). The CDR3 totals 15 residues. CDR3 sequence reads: CASSIDRQGFTGYTF. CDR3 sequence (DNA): TGTGCCAGTAGTATAGACCGACAGGGGTTTACTGGCTACACCTTC.

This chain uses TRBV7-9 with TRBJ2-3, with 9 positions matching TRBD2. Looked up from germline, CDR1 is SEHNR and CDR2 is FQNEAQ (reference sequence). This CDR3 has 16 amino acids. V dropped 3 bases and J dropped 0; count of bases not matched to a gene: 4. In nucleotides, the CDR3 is TGTGCCAGCAGCTTCTCTAGCGGGACTAGCACAGATACGCAGTATTTT. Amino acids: CASSFSSGTSTDTQYF.

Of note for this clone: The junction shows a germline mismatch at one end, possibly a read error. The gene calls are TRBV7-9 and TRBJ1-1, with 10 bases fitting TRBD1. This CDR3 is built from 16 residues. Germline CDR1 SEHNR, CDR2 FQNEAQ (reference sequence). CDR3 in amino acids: CSSSSGDRGPNTEAFF. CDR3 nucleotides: TGTTCCAGCAGCTCCGGGGACAGGGGACCGAACACTGAAGCTTTCTTT.

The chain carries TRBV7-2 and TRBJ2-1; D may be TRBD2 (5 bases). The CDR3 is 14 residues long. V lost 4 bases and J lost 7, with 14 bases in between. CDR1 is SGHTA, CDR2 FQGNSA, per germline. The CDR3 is CASSSLGRWNEQFF. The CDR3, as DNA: TGTGCCAGCAGCTCTCTTGGGAGATGGAATGAGCAGTTCTTC.

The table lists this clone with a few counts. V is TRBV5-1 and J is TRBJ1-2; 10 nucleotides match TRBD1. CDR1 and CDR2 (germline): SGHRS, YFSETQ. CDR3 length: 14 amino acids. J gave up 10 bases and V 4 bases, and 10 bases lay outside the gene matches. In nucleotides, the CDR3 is TGCGCCAGCAGCCCGGGACAGGGGAATGGTGTCTACACCTTC. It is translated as CASSPGQGNGVYTF.